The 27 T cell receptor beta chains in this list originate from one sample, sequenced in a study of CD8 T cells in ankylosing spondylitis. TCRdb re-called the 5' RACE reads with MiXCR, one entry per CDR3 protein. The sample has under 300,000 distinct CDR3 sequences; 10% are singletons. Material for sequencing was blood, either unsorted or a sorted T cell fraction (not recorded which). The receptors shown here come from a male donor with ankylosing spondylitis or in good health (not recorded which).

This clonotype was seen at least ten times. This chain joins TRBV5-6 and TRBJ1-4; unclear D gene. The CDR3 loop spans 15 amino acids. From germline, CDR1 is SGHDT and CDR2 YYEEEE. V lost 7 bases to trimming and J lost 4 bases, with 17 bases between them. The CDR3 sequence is CASASETEINEKLFF. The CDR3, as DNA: TGTGCCAGCGCCTCAGAGACGGAAATTAATGAAAAACTGTTTTTT. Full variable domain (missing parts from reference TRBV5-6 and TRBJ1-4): DAGVTQSPTHLIKTRGQQVTLRCSPKSGHDTVSWYQQALGQGPQFIFQYYEEEERQRGNFPDRFSGHQFPNYSSELNVNALLLGDSALYLCASASETEINEKLFFGSGTQLSVL.

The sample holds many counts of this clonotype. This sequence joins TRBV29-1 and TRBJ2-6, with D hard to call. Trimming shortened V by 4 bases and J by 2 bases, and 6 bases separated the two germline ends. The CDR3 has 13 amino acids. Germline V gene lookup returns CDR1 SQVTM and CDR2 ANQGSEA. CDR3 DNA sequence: TGCAGCGTTGCCCCCGCTGGGGCCAACGTCCTGACTTTC. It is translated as CSVAPAGANVLTF.

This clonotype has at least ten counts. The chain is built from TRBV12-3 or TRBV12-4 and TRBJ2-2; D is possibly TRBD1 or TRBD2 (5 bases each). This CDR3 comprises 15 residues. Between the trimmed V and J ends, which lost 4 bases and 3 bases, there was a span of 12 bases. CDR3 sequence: CASSSGTRYTGELFF. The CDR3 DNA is TGTGCCAGCAGTTCCGGGACCCGATACACCGGGGAGCTGTTTTTT.

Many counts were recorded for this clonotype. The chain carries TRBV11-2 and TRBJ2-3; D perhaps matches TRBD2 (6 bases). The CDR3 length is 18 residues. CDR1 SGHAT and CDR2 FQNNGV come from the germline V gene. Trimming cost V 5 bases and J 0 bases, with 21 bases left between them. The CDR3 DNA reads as TGTGCCAGCAGCCCCCCCCTCGGGAGCCTTACTAGCACAGATACGCAGTATTTT. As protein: CASSPPLGSLTSTDTQYF.

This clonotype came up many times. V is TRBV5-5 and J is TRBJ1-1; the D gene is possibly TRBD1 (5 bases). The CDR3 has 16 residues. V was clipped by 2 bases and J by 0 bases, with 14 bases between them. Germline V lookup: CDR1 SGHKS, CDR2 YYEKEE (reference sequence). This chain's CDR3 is CASSFITGLMNTEAFF. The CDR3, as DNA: TGTGCCAGCAGCTTCATAACGGGACTTATGAACACTGAAGCTTTCTTT.

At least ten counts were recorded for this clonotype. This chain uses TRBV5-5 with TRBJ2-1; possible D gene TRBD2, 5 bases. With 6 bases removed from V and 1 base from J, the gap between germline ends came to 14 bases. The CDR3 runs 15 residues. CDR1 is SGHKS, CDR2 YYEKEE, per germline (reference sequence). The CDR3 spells CASKLGSVSYNEQFF. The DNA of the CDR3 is TGTGCCAGCAAGCTAGGGAGTGTGTCCTACAATGAGCAGTTCTTC. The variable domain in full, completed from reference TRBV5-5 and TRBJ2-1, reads DAGVTQSPTHLIKTRGQQVTLRCSPISGHKSVSWYQQVLGQGPQFIFQYYEKEERGRGNFPDRFSARQFPNYSSELNVNALLLGDSALYLCASKLGSVSYNEQFFGPGTRLTVL.

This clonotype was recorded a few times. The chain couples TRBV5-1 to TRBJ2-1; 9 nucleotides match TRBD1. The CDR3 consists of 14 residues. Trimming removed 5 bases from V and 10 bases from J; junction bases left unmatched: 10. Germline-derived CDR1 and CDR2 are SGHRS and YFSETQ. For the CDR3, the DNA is TGCGCCAGCAGAACCGGGACAGGGAAGGGAGAGCAGTTCTTC. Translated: CASRTGTGKGEQFF. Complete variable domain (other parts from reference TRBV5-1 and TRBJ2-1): KAGVTQTPRYLIKTRGQQVTLSCSPISGHRSVSWYQQTPGQGLQFLFEYFSETQRNKGNFPGRFSGRQFSNSRSEMNVSTLELGDSALYLCASRTGTGKGEQFFGPGTRLTVL.

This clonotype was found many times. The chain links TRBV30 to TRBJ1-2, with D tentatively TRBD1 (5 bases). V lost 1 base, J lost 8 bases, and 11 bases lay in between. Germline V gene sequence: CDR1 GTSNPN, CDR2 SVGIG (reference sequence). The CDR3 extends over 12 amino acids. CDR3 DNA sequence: TGTGCCTGGAGTGGCGGGGGATACGGCTACACCTTC. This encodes CAWSGGGYGYTF.

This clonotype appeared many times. The CDR3 coding sequence is TGTGCCACCAGCCCGACTAGCGGGGGGCGCCGAAGCACAGATACGCAGTATTTT. It is translated as CATSPTSGGRRSTDTQYF. The rearrangement uses TRBV15 and TRBJ2-3, with 13 bases fitting TRBD2. Trimming cost V 5 bases and J 0 bases; bases outside gene matches: 8. The CDR3 covers 18 residues. CDR1 and CDR2 from the germline V gene are LNHNV and YYDKDF (reference sequence).

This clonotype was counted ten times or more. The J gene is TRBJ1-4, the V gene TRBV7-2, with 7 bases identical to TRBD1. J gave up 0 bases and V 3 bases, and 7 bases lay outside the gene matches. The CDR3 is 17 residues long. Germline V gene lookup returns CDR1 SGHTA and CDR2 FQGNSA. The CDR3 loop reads CASSFRGGATTNEKLFF. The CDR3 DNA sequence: TGTGCCAGCAGCTTTCGAGGGGGCGCCACAACTAATGAAAAACTGTTTTTT.

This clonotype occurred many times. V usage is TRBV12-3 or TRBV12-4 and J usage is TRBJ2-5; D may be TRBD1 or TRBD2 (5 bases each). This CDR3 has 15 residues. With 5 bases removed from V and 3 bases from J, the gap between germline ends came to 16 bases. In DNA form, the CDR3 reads TGTGCCAGCAGTGAACGGGGCCGGAGAGAAGAGACCCAGTACTTC. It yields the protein CASSERGRREETQYF.

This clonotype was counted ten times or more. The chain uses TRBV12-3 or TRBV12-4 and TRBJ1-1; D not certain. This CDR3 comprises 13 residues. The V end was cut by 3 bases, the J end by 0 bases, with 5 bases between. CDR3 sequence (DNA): TGTGCCAGCAGTTTCGGCCTGAACACTGAAGCTTTCTTT. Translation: CASSFGLNTEAFF.

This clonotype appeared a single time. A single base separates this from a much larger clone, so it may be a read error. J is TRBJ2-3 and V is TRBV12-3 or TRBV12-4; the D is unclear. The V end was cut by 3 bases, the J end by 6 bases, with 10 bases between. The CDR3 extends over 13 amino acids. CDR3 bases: TGTGCCAGCAGTTTTACGACGGTCGATACGCAGTATTTT. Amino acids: CASSFTTVDTQYF.

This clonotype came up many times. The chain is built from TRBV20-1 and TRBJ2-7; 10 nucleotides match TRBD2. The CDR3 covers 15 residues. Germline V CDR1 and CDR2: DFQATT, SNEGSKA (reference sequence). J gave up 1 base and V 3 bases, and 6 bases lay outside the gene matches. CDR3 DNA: TGCAGTGCTAGTCGTCTAGCGGGAGTTTCCTACGAGCAGTACTTC. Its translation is CSASRLAGVSYEQYF.

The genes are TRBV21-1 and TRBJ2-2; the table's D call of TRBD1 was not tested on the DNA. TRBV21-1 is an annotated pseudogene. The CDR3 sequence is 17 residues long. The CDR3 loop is CASSKKISGDRSGELFF. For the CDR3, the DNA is TGTGCCAGCAGCAAAAAAATTTCGGGGGACCGTAGCGGGGAGCTGTTTTTT.

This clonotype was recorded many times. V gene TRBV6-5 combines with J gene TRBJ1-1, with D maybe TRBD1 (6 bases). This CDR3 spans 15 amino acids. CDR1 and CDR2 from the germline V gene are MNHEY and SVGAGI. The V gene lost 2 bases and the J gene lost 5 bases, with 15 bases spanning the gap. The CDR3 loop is CASSYALPQGTEAFF. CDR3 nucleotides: TGTGCCAGCAGTTACGCTCTACCTCAGGGGACTGAAGCTTTCTTT.

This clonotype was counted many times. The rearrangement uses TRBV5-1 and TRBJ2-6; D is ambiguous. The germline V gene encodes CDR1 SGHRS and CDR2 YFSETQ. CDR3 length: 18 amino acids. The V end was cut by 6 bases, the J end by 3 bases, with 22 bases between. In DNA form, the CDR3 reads TGCGCCAGCACCCCCTTTGTTGAACAAGGCAGTGGGGCCAACGTCCTGACTTTC. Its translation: CASTPFVEQGSGANVLTF.

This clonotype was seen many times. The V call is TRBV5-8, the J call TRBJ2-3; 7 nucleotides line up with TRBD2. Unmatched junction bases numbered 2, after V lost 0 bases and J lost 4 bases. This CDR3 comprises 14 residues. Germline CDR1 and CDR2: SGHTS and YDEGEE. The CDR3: CASSLASGPDTQYF. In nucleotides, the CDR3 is TGTGCCAGCAGCTTGGCTAGCGGTCCAGATACGCAGTATTTT.

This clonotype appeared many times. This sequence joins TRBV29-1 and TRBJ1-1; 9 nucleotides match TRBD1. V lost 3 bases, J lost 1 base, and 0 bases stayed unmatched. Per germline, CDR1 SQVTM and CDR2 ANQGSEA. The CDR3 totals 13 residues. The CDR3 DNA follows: TGCAGCGTTGAGGGACAGGGGAACACTGAAGCTTTCTTT. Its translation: CSVEGQGNTEAFF.

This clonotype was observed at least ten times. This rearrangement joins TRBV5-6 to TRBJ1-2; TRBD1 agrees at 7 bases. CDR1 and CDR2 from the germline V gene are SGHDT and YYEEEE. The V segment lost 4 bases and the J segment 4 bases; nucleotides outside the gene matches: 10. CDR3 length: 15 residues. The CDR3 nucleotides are TGTGCCAGCAGCCCGGCCGGGACAGAAACCTATGGCTACACCTTC. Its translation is CASSPAGTETYGYTF.

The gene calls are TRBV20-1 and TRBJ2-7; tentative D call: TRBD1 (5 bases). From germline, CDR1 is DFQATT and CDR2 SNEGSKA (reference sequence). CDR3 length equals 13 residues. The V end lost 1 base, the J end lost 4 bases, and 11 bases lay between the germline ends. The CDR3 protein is CSARGARAYEQYF. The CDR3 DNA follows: TGCAGTGCTAGAGGGGCCAGGGCGTACGAGCAGTACTTC.

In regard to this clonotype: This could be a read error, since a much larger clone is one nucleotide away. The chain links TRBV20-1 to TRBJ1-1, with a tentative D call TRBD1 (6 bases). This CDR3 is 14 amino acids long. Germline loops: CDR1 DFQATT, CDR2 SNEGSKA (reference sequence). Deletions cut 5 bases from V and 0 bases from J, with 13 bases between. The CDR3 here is CSAGVGGVNTEAFF. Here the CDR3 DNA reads TGCAGTGCTGGAGTAGGGGGGGTGAACACTGAAGCTTTCTTT.

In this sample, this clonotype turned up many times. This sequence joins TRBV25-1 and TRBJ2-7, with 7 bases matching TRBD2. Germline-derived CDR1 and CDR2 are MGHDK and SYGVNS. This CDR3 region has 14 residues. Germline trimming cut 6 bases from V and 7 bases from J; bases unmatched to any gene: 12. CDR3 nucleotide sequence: TGTGCCAGCAGGCCCTCCGGGGGGTTGGGGGAGCAGTACTTC. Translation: CASRPSGGLGEQYF.

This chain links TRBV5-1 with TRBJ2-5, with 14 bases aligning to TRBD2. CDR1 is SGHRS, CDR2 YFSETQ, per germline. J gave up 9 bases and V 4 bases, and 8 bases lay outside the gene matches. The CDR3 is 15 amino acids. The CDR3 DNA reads TGCGCCAGCAGCGGAGGACTAGCGGGAGGTGAGGCCCAGTACTTC. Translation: CASSGGLAGGEAQYF.

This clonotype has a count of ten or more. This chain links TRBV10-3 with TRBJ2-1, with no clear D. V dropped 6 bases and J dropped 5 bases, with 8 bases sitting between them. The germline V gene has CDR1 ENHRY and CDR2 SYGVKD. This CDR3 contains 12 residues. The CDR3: CAISRSDNEQFF. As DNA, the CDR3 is TGTGCCATCAGCCGGTCAGACAATGAGCAGTTCTTC.

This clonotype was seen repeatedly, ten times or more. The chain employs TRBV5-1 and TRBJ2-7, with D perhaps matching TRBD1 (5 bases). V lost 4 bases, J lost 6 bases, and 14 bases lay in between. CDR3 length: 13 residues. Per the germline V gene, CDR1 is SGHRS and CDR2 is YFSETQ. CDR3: CASSPDSLLEQYF. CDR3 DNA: TGCGCCAGCAGCCCTGACAGCCTGCTCGAGCAGTACTTC.

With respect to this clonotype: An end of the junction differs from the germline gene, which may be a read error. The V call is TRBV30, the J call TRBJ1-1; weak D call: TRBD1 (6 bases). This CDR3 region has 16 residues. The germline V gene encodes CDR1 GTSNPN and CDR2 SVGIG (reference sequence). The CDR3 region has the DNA TGTGTCTGGAGTCCCCCTTATAGACAGGTTAACACTGAAGCTTTCTTT. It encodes CVWSPPYRQVNTEAFF. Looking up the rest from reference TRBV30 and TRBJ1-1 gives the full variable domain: SQTIHQWPATLVQPVGSPLSLECTVEGTSNPNLYWYRQAAGRGLQLLFYSVGIGQISSEVPQNLSASRPQDRQFILSSKKLLLSDSGFYLCVWSPPYRQVNTEAFFGQGTRLTVV.